Below, 31 T cell receptor beta chains from the same sample are listed, as sequenced in a study of blood T cell repertoires in COVID-19. Measured with immunoSEQ multiplex PCR; TCRdb has only the in-frame clones, and not every one. The sample holds roughly 100,000 clones, 80% to 95% seen once. The source material was peripheral blood. The receptors derive from a woman aged 45 to 65 in a cohort sampled during active COVID-19.

The chain has TRBV5-1 and TRBJ1-1; no clear D. Germline-derived CDR1 and CDR2 are SGHRS and YFSETQ. The CDR3 has 14 residues. The V and J ends lost 4 bases and 1 base respectively, with 11 bases between them. The CDR3 region is CASSQGERNTEAFF. The CDR3 coding sequence is TGCGCCAGCAGCCAAGGAGAGAGGAACACTGAAGCTTTCTTT.

V and J are TRBV7-9 and TRBJ2-2; 7 positions agree with TRBD1. The CDR3 consists of 16 residues. Per germline, CDR1 SEHNR and CDR2 FQNEAQ (reference sequence). J lost 1 base, V lost 5 bases, and 7 bases had no gene match. CDR3 residues: CASSPSGQRNTGELFF. CDR3 nucleotide sequence: TGTGCCAGCAGCCCATCGGGACAGAGGAACACCGGGGAGCTGTTTTTT.

Regarding this clone: The sample has other DNA sequences that encode this CDR3 too. This chain joins TRBV19 and TRBJ2-5; D might be TRBD2 (6 bases). Germline CDR1 LNHDA, CDR2 SQIVND (reference sequence). The germline V and J ends were trimmed by 0 bases and 2 bases, with 13 bases remaining between them. The CDR3 runs 16 residues. The CDR3 DNA sequence: TGTGCCAGTAGTATAGATCTATCAGGAGGGCAAGAGACCCAGTACTTC. Its protein is CASSIDLSGGQETQYF.

This clone turned up a few times. The chain has TRBV9 and TRBJ2-2, with a possible D match to TRBD1 (6 bases). Germline V gene data show CDR1 as SGDLS and CDR2 as YYNGEE. V was clipped by 4 bases and J by 7 bases, with 17 bases between them. The CDR3 has 15 residues. CDR3 amino acids: CASSHRDMLRGELFF. The CDR3 DNA follows: TGTGCCAGCAGCCACCGGGACATGCTTCGCGGGGAGCTGTTTTTT.

This chain joins TRBV28 and TRBJ1-1; D possibly corresponds to TRBD1 (5 bases). The V gene lost 3 bases and the J gene lost 0 bases, with 17 bases spanning the gap. Per the germline V gene, CDR1 is MDHEN and CDR2 is SYDVKM. The CDR3 is 17 residues long. This CDR3 is CASSFDNRGGLNTEAFF. CDR3 nucleotide sequence: TGTGCCAGCAGTTTTGATAATAGGGGAGGCTTGAACACTGAAGCTTTCTTT.

Concerning this clone: At one end the junction does not follow the germline gene, possibly because of a read error. The V and J genes are TRBV5-1 and TRBJ2-1; 7 nucleotides agree with TRBD2. The CDR3 has 14 amino acids. Per germline, CDR1 SGHRS and CDR2 YFSETQ. CDR3 protein: CASSPTSSDNEQFF. The CDR3 DNA is TGCGCCAGCAGCCCGACTAGCTCCGACAATGAGCAGTTCTTC. Full variable domain (outside the CDR3, taken from reference TRBV5-1 and TRBJ2-1): KAGVTQTPRYLIKTRGQQVTLSCSPISGHRSVSWYQQTPGQGLQFLFEYFSETQRNKGNFPGRFSGRQFSNSRSEMNVSTLELGDSALYLCASSPTSSDNEQFFGPGTRLTVL.

The chain carries TRBV7-2 and TRBJ2-5; the match to TRBD2 covers 16 bases. The J segment lost 5 bases and the V segment lost 5 bases, leaving 11 bases of the junction unmatched. This CDR3 region has 18 residues. From germline, CDR1 is SGHTA and CDR2 FQGNSA. CDR3 coding DNA: TGTGCCAGCAGCCCGCCGGGACTAGCGGGAGGGTTAGGCGAGACCCAGTACTTC. Encoded protein: CASSPPGLAGGLGETQYF.

This chain links TRBV3-1 (or the pseudogene TRBV3-2) with TRBJ2-1, with 8 bases fitting TRBD1. CDR1 LGHDT and CDR2 YNNKEL come from the germline V gene (reference sequence). V shed 4 bases and J 5 bases; nucleotides not matched to a gene: 10. The CDR3 length is 16 residues. The CDR3 DNA sequence: TGTGCCAGCAGCCCCCTGGACAGGGCCCTTGACAATGAGCAGTTCTTC. Translating it yields CASSPLDRALDNEQFF.

J is TRBJ1-1 and V is TRBV29-1; 8 positions agree with TRBD1. This CDR3 has 15 residues. Germline V gives CDR1 SQVTM, CDR2 ANQGSEA. V shed 4 bases, J shed 4 bases, and the junction held 11 bases outside the gene matches. The chain's CDR3 is CSVGNRGGYGTEAFF. The DNA of the CDR3 is TGCAGCGTTGGGAACAGGGGGGGATATGGCACTGAAGCTTTCTTT. The entire variable domain, with the rest obtained from reference TRBV29-1 and TRBJ1-1, is as follows: SAVISQKPSRDICQRGTSLTIQCQVDSQVTMMFWYRQQPGQSLTLIATANQGSEATYESGFVIDKFPISRPNLTFSTLTVSNMSPEDSSIYLCSVGNRGGYGTEAFFGQGTRLTVV.

V is TRBV10-3 and J is TRBJ2-1, with 10 bases identical to TRBD2. V was pared by 6 bases and J by 6 bases, with 8 bases of the junction left unmatched. The CDR3 is 15 amino acids. In germline, CDR1 is ENHRY, CDR2 SYGVKD. The CDR3 DNA reads TGTGCCATCAGACCTAGCGGGAGCTGGGTCAATGAGCAGTTCTTC. The encoded protein is CAIRPSGSWVNEQFF.

This chain uses TRBV7-3 with TRBJ2-5, with 7 bases lining up with TRBD1. Trimming at V came to 7 bases and at J to 6 bases, leaving 14 bases not matched to a gene. The CDR3 loop spans 15 amino acids. Germline loops: CDR1 SGHTA, CDR2 FQGTGA. The CDR3 protein is CASNQPPGQRKTQYF. CDR3 DNA sequence: TGTGCCAGCAATCAACCCCCGGGACAGCGAAAGACCCAGTACTTC.

The V gene is TRBV18, the J gene TRBJ1-1, with 7 nucleotides matching TRBD1. The V gene's germline CDR1 is KGHSH and CDR2 LQKENI. V was pared by 3 bases and J by 3 bases, with 7 bases of the junction left unmatched. The CDR3 spans 15 residues. As DNA, the CDR3 is TGTGCCAGCTCACCGTCGACAGGGCACTACACTGAAGCTTTCTTT. Translation gives CASSPSTGHYTEAFF.

This chain connects TRBV5-1 to TRBJ2-2; possibly TRBD1 for D (8 bases). The V gene lost 4 bases and the J gene lost 7 bases, with 14 bases spanning the gap. The length of the CDR3 is 14 residues. CDR1 is SGHRS and CDR2 is YFSETQ in the germline V gene. CDR3 DNA sequence: TGCGCCAGCAGCCCGGACAGGGAGGGCGGGGAGCTGTTTTTT. Translating gives CASSPDREGGELFF.

For the CDR3, the DNA is TGTGCCAGCTCACCAGGTGGGTTTGGAGGGACTGCGGAAGCTTTCTTT. It encodes CASSPGGFGGTAEAFF. The rearrangement uses TRBV18 and TRBJ1-1, with D possibly matching TRBD1 (5 bases). CDR3 size: 16 residues. Per the germline V gene, CDR1 is KGHSH and CDR2 is LQKENI. V gave up 2 bases and J gave up 8 bases, with 21 bases separating them.

The table lists this clone with a few counts. The genes are TRBV2 and TRBJ1-2; TRBD1 matches 10 bases. Germline-derived CDR1 and CDR2 are SNHLY and FYNNEI. The CDR3 totals 14 residues. The V segment lost 8 bases and the J segment 4 bases; nucleotides outside the gene matches: 7. The CDR3 region has the DNA TGTGCCAGCGATTGGGACAGGGGTGTCTATGGCTACACCTTC. It codes for CASDWDRGVYGYTF.

The chain combines TRBV25-1 with TRBJ2-5; 8 bases line up with TRBD1. The V segment lost 2 bases and the J segment 5 bases; nucleotides outside the gene matches: 1. Germline loops: CDR1 MGHDK, CDR2 SYGVNS. This CDR3 has 13 amino acids. The CDR3 nucleotides are TGTGCCAGCAGTGAACGGGACAGGGAGACCCAGTACTTC. It codes for CASSERDRETQYF.

The rearrangement joins TRBV19 to TRBJ1-1; 7 bases are shared with TRBD1. The CDR3 consists of 13 residues. Trimming took 8 bases from V and 1 from J; bases not matched to a gene: 4. CDR1 and CDR2 (germline): LNHDA, SQIVND (reference sequence). The CDR3 spells CASRTGWNTEAFF. CDR3 DNA: TGTGCCAGTCGGACAGGCTGGAACACTGAAGCTTTCTTT.

In its sample, this clone was seen once. V usage is TRBV15 and J usage is TRBJ2-3, with 8 bases aligning to TRBD2. Trimming removed 3 bases from V and 0 bases from J; junction bases left unmatched: 2. Looked up from germline, CDR1 is LNHNV and CDR2 is YYDKDF (reference sequence). There are 15 residues in the CDR3. Here the CDR3 reads CATSRAGGSTDTQYF. CDR3 bases: TGTGCCACCAGCAGGGCGGGGGGAAGCACAGATACGCAGTATTTT.

On this clone itself: This same CDR3 is encoded by further DNA sequences in the sample. This chain joins TRBV5-1 and TRBJ1-2; D remains unclear. Germline V CDR1 and CDR2: SGHRS, YFSETQ. V lost 4 bases, J lost 4 bases, and 8 bases lay in between. The CDR3 has 12 residues. The CDR3 protein is CASSRDSYGYTF. The CDR3 coding sequence is TGCGCCAGCAGCCGGGATTCCTATGGCTACACCTTC.

The chain joins TRBV6-6 to TRBJ2-6; TRBD2 aligns across 11 bases. V gave up 5 bases and J gave up 0 bases; unmatched junction bases: 6. The CDR3 sequence is 18 residues long. The germline V gene encodes CDR1 MNHNY and CDR2 SVGAGI (reference sequence). For the CDR3, the DNA is TGTGCCAGCAGTCCTCTAGCGGGGGGATTCTCTGGGGCCAACGTCCTGACTTTC. Translating gives CASSPLAGGFSGANVLTF.

This clone showed up just a few times. The gene calls are TRBV10-3 and TRBJ1-6; 7 positions match TRBD1. The germline V gene has CDR1 ENHRY and CDR2 SYGVKD. V was clipped by 6 bases and J by 5 bases; unmatched bases: 10. This CDR3 contains 16 residues. The CDR3 sequence: CAISQRTGLDNSPLHF. DNA of the CDR3: TGTGCCATCAGCCAACGGACAGGTCTCGATAATTCACCCCTCCACTTT.

The gene calls are TRBV5-1 and TRBJ2-7, with 9 bases aligning to TRBD1. After removal of 0 bases from V and 4 bases from J, the junction contained 8 bases not matched to a gene. Looked up from germline, CDR1 is SGHRS and CDR2 is YFSETQ. The CDR3 is 16 amino acids. The CDR3 region is CASSLAAGTGKYEQYF. The CDR3 DNA follows: TGCGCCAGCAGCTTGGCCGCCGGGACAGGGAAGTACGAGCAGTACTTC.

The rearrangement links TRBV3-1 (or the pseudogene TRBV3-2) to TRBJ2-1, with TRBD2 matching over 7 bases. Germline V gives CDR1 LGHDT, CDR2 YNNKEL (reference sequence). The CDR3 has 16 residues. The junction had 16 bases not matched to a gene; V was cut back by 6 bases and J by 8 bases. CDR3 residues: CASRPATGRAHDEQFF. In DNA, the CDR3 is TGTGCCAGCAGACCTGCGACGGGGAGGGCCCACGATGAGCAGTTCTTC.

V usage is TRBV18 and J usage is TRBJ1-2, with 7 positions matching TRBD1. Trimming at V came to 1 base and at J to 3 bases, leaving 2 bases not matched to a gene. The germline V gene has CDR1 KGHSH and CDR2 LQKENI. The CDR3 has 14 amino acids. The CDR3, as DNA: TGTGCCAGCTCACCACAGGGGGCCGACTATGGCTACACCTTC. Its protein is CASSPQGADYGYTF. Complete variable domain (other parts from reference TRBV18 and TRBJ1-2): NAGVMQNPRHLVRRRGQEARLRCSPMKGHSHVYWYRQLPEEGLKFMVYLQKENIIDESGMPKERFSAEFPKEGPSILRIQQVVRGDSAAYFCASSPQGADYGYTFGSGTRLTVV.

The chain joins TRBV5-1 to TRBJ1-2; 9 bases align to TRBD1. J gave up 6 bases and V 1 base, and 7 bases lay outside the gene matches. Looked up from germline, CDR1 is SGHRS and CDR2 is YFSETQ. CDR3 length equals 15 residues. The DNA of the CDR3 is TGCGCCAGCAGCTTGATACAGGGGGCAGGTGATGGCTACACCTTC. This gives the protein CASSLIQGAGDGYTF. Supplemented by reference TRBV5-1 and TRBJ1-2, the full variable domain reads KAGVTQTPRYLIKTRGQQVTLSCSPISGHRSVSWYQQTPGQGLQFLFEYFSETQRNKGNFPGRFSGRQFSNSRSEMNVSTLELGDSALYLCASSLIQGAGDGYTFGSGTRLTVV.

The gene calls are TRBV5-5 and TRBJ1-5; 7 nucleotides align to TRBD1. From germline, CDR1 is SGHKS and CDR2 YYEKEE (reference sequence). J gave up 2 bases and V 2 bases, and 4 bases lay outside the gene matches. This CDR3 region has 15 residues. This CDR3 reads CASSFGDRGNQPQHF. In DNA form, the CDR3 reads TGTGCCAGCAGCTTCGGAGACAGGGGCAATCAGCCCCAGCATTTT.

The chain carries TRBV5-1 and TRBJ1-4; D is ambiguous. Germline lookup yields CDR1 SGHRS and CDR2 YFSETQ. V was trimmed by 4 bases and J by 0 bases, leaving 10 bases between them. CDR3 length: 15 residues. CDR3 sequence reads: CASSPQHATNEKLFF. In DNA form, the CDR3 reads TGCGCCAGCAGCCCACAGCATGCAACTAATGAAAAACTGTTTTTT.

The rearrangement links TRBV7-2 to TRBJ2-2; TRBD2 agrees at 12 bases. Germline values: CDR1 SGHTA, CDR2 FQGNSA. J lost 6 bases, V lost 5 bases, and 4 bases had no gene match. The CDR3 totals 15 residues. In DNA, the CDR3 is TGTGCCAGCAGCCAGACTAGCGGGAGCCCCGGGGAGCTGTTTTTT. Residues: CASSQTSGSPGELFF.

Written as DNA, the CDR3 is TGTGCCAGCTCACCAGGGGACAGGCGGACTTTCTTT. Translation: CASSPGDRRTFF. The chain recombines TRBV18 with TRBJ1-1; TRBD1 matches 8 bases. V dropped 2 bases and J dropped 12; count of bases not matched to a gene: 5. The CDR3 is 12 amino acids. The germline V gene has CDR1 KGHSH and CDR2 LQKENI.

V gene TRBV5-8 combines with J gene TRBJ2-3, with a tentative D call TRBD2 (6 bases). There are 13 residues in the CDR3. V gave up 1 base and J gave up 4 bases, with 7 bases separating them. CDR1 and CDR2 (germline): SGHTS, YDEGEE. This CDR3 is CASSLWEADTQYF. For the CDR3, the DNA is TGTGCCAGCAGCTTGTGGGAGGCAGATACGCAGTATTTT. Full variable domain (missing parts from reference TRBV5-8 and TRBJ2-3): EAGVTQSPTHLIKTRGQQATLRCSPISGHTSVYWYQQALGLGLQFLLWYDEGEERNRGNFPPRFSGRQFPNYSSELNVNALELEDSALYLCASSLWEADTQYFGPGTRLTVL.

The chain is built from TRBV28 and TRBJ2-7, with D possibly matching TRBD2 (6 bases). V lost 4 bases, J lost 3 bases, and 19 bases lay in between. The CDR3 is 16 residues long. The germline gives CDR1 MDHEN, CDR2 SYDVKM. In DNA, the CDR3 is TGTGCCAGCAGTTGGGGGGAAACAGGATTGGTCTACGAGCAGTACTTC. Its translation is CASSWGETGLVYEQYF.